This T cell receptor (beta chain) was captured in a study of Ad26.COV2.S vaccination and SARS-CoV-2 variants. Study-level information: The COV1001 Ad26.COV2.S trial arm included the donor. Each vaccinee took Ad26.COV2.S intramuscularly, once or twice 56 days apart.

Trimming left V 8 bases short and J 2 bases short, with 10 bases between. This CDR3 is 13 amino acids long. Germline V gene lookup returns CDR1 LNHDA and CDR2 SQIVND (reference sequence). Of note for this clone: Antigen specificity is unknown.

The treatment: approximately 18 received Ad26.COV2.S at low or high dose, single or two shots; 5 received placebo; per-sample allocation not given. Sample collection was performed on day 63 after the first vaccine or placebo injection. General study results and limits: While placebo recipients had lower spike-specific TCR breadth, vaccine recipients had more. Substantial breadth in spike-specific CD8+ and CD4+ T cell responses was reportedly seen after vaccination.

Sequencing was performed with immunoSEQ multiplex PCR; in TCRdb, only in-frame clones are kept and a portion is missing. The sample has roughly 380,000 clones, around 86% seen once. Sample: peripheral blood, taken in a trial of Ad26.COV2.S vaccine versus placebo. The V gene is TRBV19, the J gene TRBJ2-1; D assignment may be TRBD1 or TRBD2 (6 bases each). The TCR sequence derives from a person between 18 and 60 years old who received the Ad26.COV2.S COVID-19 vaccine or a placebo. The CDR3 loop is CASWGAPYNEQFF. CDR3 bases: TGTGCCAGTTGGGGGGCCCCCTACAATGAGCAGTTCTTC.